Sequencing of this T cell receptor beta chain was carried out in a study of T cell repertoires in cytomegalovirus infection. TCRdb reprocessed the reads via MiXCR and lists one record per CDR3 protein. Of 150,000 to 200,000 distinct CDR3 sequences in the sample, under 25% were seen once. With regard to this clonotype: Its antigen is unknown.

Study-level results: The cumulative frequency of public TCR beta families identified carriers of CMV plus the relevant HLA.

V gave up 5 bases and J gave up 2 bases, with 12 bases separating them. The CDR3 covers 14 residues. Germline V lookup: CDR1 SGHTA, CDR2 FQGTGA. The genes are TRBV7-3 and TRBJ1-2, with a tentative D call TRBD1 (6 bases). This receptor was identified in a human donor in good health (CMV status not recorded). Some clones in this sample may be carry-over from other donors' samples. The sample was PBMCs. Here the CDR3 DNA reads TGTGCCAGCAGCCGCCAGGACAGAAACTATGGCTACACCTTC. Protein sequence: CASSRQDRNYGYTF.